Below, 32 T cell receptor beta chains from the same sample are listed, as sequenced in a study of CD8 T cells in ankylosing spondylitis. TCRdb independently ran MiXCR on the 5' RACE reads; one entry per CDR3 protein. The sample holds 670,000 or so distinct CDR3 sequences, around 19% seen once. Study-wide findings and caveats: A TCR beta motif of about eight highly homologous variants seemed to mark ankylosing spondylitis blood.

Antigen specificity for these receptors is unknown. The sample was blood, either unsorted or a sorted T cell fraction (not recorded which). The origin of the receptors is a male donor with ankylosing spondylitis.

There are a few counts of this clonotype. J is TRBJ1-1 and V is TRBV20-1, with 8 bases that match TRBD1. The CDR3 has 18 amino acids. Trimming cost V 1 base and J 3 bases; bases outside gene matches: 16. Looked up from germline, CDR1 is DFQATT and CDR2 is SNEGSKA (reference sequence). The CDR3 nucleotides are TGCAGTGCTAGAGGGCCCGGCCAGGGGGCGATTAGGGACACTGAAGCTTTCTTT. It is translated as CSARGPGQGAIRDTEAFF.

The chain has TRBV27 and TRBJ1-2; TRBD1 agrees at 10 bases. The CDR3 contains 15 residues. Germline V gene sequence: CDR1 MNHEY, CDR2 SMNVEV (reference sequence). V lost 4 bases and J lost 2; bases outside the gene matches: 4. CDR3 sequence: CASSSRTGGNYGYTF. In DNA form, the CDR3 reads TGTGCCAGCAGTTCCCGGACAGGGGGAAACTATGGCTACACCTTC.

This clonotype was counted ten times or more. The chain combines TRBV12-3 or TRBV12-4 with TRBJ2-5, with D uncertain. V lost 3 bases, J lost 5 bases, and 7 bases lay in between. This CDR3 comprises 12 residues. The CDR3 nucleotides read TGTGCCAGCAGTTTCTCCCTGGAGACCCAGTACTTC. Amino acids: CASSFSLETQYF.

This clonotype was counted between two and nine times. The chain carries TRBV3-1 and TRBJ1-2, with TRBD1 identical over 11 bases. Germline lookup yields CDR1 LGHDT and CDR2 YNNKEL (reference sequence). V gave up 4 bases and J gave up 7 bases; unmatched junction bases: 14. This CDR3 spans 17 amino acids. The CDR3: CASSLYPGQGEGRGYTF. CDR3 sequence (DNA): TGTGCCAGCAGCCTATATCCGGGACAGGGGGAGGGACGTGGCTACACCTTC.

The table lists this clonotype with many counts. The CDR3 here is CASSSTPNYGYTF. DNA for the CDR3: TGTGCCAGCAGTTCGACACCTAACTATGGCTACACCTTC. The gene calls are TRBV28 and TRBJ1-2, with no clear D. The CDR3 is made up of 13 amino acids. The germline CDR1 and CDR2 sequences are MDHEN and SYDVKM. V lost 4 bases and J lost 0, with 6 bases in between.

The chain employs TRBV12-3 or TRBV12-4 and TRBJ2-2; the D gene is possibly TRBD1 (6 bases). Trimming removed 3 bases from V and 3 bases from J, with 23 bases in between. The CDR3 is 19 residues long. The CDR3 loop is CASSLGRDIWVMDTGELFF. The DNA for the CDR3 is TGTGCCAGCAGTTTGGGTCGGGACATTTGGGTTATGGACACCGGGGAGCTGTTTTTT.

This chain joins TRBV6-2 or TRBV6-3 and TRBJ1-2, with 7 bases that match TRBD1. The germline V gene has CDR1 MNHEY and CDR2 SVGEGT. The junction had 12 bases not matched to a gene; V was cut back by 6 bases and J by 8 bases. There are 14 residues in the CDR3. DNA for the CDR3: TGTGCCAGCAGCCCCCGAGGGACAGTAGGAGGCTACACCTTC. As protein: CASSPRGTVGGYTF.

The chain is built from TRBV5-1 and TRBJ2-5; D call uncertain. Germline V gene lookup returns CDR1 SGHRS and CDR2 YFSETQ. This CDR3 spans 15 amino acids. The V end was cut by 0 bases, the J end by 2 bases, with 11 bases between. This CDR3 reads CASSLGSRRQETQYF. CDR3 nucleotide sequence: TGCGCCAGCAGCTTGGGATCGCGAAGGCAAGAGACCCAGTACTTC.

In this sample, this clonotype turned up once. The rearrangement links TRBV20-1 to TRBJ2-1; D is perhaps TRBD2 (6 bases). The CDR3 runs to 15 residues. The germline CDR1 and CDR2 sequences are DFQATT and SNEGSKA (reference sequence). The ends were cut back, 0 bases at V and 5 bases at J, with 14 bases in the middle. The CDR3 loop is CSARDGGLGDNEQFF. The CDR3 region has the DNA TGCAGTGCTAGAGATGGGGGGTTGGGTGACAATGAGCAGTTCTTC.

The chain joins TRBV12-3 or TRBV12-4 to TRBJ2-1, with 9 positions matching TRBD1. With V trimmed by 5 bases and J by 7 bases, 9 bases remained unmatched. This CDR3 contains 15 residues. CDR3 DNA sequence: TGTGCCAGCAGTCAAGCGACAGGGGGAGTGAATGAGCAGTTCTTC. Amino acid sequence: CASSQATGGVNEQFF.

V is TRBV29-1 and J is TRBJ2-5; D is unclear. Germline V CDR1 and CDR2: SQVTM, ANQGSEA. This CDR3 comprises 13 residues. V was trimmed by 6 bases and J by 5 bases, leaving 16 bases between them. This chain's CDR3 is CSVEMSGLETQYF. The CDR3 DNA is TGCAGCGTCGAAATGTCTGGGTTGGAGACCCAGTACTTC.

The chain is built from TRBV7-2 and TRBJ2-2, with 7 bases that match TRBD1. Germline V gene data show CDR1 as SGHTA and CDR2 as FQGNSA. V gave up 2 bases and J gave up 13 bases; unmatched junction bases: 4. CDR3 length: 12 amino acids. The CDR3 bases are TGTGCCAGCAGCTTAAGACAGGGCGGGCTGTTTTTT. The encoded protein is CASSLRQGGLFF. Together with reference TRBV7-2 and TRBJ2-2, the CDR3 gives the full variable domain: GAGVSQSPSNKVTEKGKDVELRCDPISGHTALYWYRQSLGQGLEFLIYFQGNSAPDKSGLPSDRFSAERTGGSVSTLTIQRTQQEDSAVYLCASSLRQGGLFFGEGSRLTVL.

The table lists this clonotype with a few counts. This chain uses TRBV5-6 with TRBJ2-1; no clear D. V lost 5 bases to trimming and J lost 0 bases, with 15 bases between them. The CDR3 contains 16 residues. In germline, CDR1 is SGHDT, CDR2 YYEEEE. In DNA form, the CDR3 reads TGTGCCAGCAGGGGCATAGGGATAGGCTCCTACAATGAGCAGTTCTTC. It codes for CASRGIGIGSYNEQFF.

This clonotype has only one observation. V usage is TRBV20-1 and J usage is TRBJ1-1, with no clear D. The CDR3 sequence is 13 residues long. V was clipped by 1 base and J by 0 bases, with 6 bases between them. The germline CDR1 and CDR2 sequences are DFQATT and SNEGSKA (reference sequence). The CDR3 protein is CSARGQMNTEAFF. The CDR3, as DNA: TGCAGTGCTAGAGGGCAGATGAACACTGAAGCTTTCTTT.

The chain recombines TRBV24-1 with TRBJ2-3; 7 positions match TRBD1. The J segment lost 1 base and the V segment lost 1 base, leaving 1 base of the junction unmatched. Per the germline V gene, CDR1 is KGHDR and CDR2 is SFDVKD. This CDR3 is 15 amino acids long. The CDR3 spells CATSDFGTGTDTQYF. In nucleotides, the CDR3 is TGTGCCACCAGTGATTTCGGGACAGGCACAGATACGCAGTATTTT.

The CDR3 loop is CASSPPTSGANVLTF. The CDR3 coding sequence is TGTGCCAGCAGTCCCCCGACCTCTGGGGCCAACGTCCTGACTTTC. J is TRBJ2-6 and V is TRBV28; D ambiguous. Trimming took off 5 bases at V and 0 bases at J, with 8 bases between the two ends. The CDR3 covers 15 residues. Germline V gene sequence: CDR1 MDHEN, CDR2 SYDVKM. Full variable domain (missing parts from reference TRBV28 and TRBJ2-6): DVKVTQSSRYLVKRTGEKVFLECVQDMDHENMFWYRQDPGLGLRLIYFSYDVKMKEKGDIPEGYSVSREKKERFSLILESASTNQTSMYLCASSPPTSGANVLTFGAGSRLTVL.

The rearrangement joins TRBV5-1 to TRBJ2-2; perhaps TRBD2 as D (7 bases). Germline V gene data show CDR1 as SGHRS and CDR2 as YFSETQ. The length of the CDR3 is 16 residues. Trimming stripped 4 bases from V and 4 bases from J, with 17 bases between. CDR3 in amino acids: CASSRLTGGLTGELFF. CDR3 nucleotide sequence: TGCGCCAGCAGCCGCCTCACGGGGGGCCTCACCGGGGAGCTGTTTTTT.

This clonotype was recorded a few times. The chain joins TRBV11-2 to TRBJ2-5; possibly TRBD2 for D (6 bases). V gave up 1 base and J gave up 4 bases, with 10 bases separating them. This CDR3 has 14 residues. Germline V gene data show CDR1 as SGHAT and CDR2 as FQNNGV. In nucleotides, the CDR3 is TGTGCCAGCAGCTTAGGTGGGAGGCCAGAGACCCAGTACTTC. Its protein is CASSLGGRPETQYF.

The chain uses TRBV9 and TRBJ2-7; weak D call: TRBD2 (5 bases). CDR1 is SGDLS, CDR2 YYNGEE, per germline. The CDR3 contains 15 residues. V was clipped by 4 bases and J by 3 bases, with 17 bases between them. CDR3 sequence (DNA): TGTGCCAGCAGCCTCACTAGTGATACCTTCTACGAGCAGTACTTC. This translates into CASSLTSDTFYEQYF.

This chain joins TRBV14 and TRBJ2-1; TRBD1 or TRBD2 may be the D gene (5 bases each). Germline lookup yields CDR1 SGHDN and CDR2 FVKESK. This CDR3 contains 15 residues. V dropped 1 base and J dropped 8 bases, with 15 bases sitting between them. CDR3 nucleotides: TGTGCCAGCAGCCAAGCCGGGGCCGGCGGCGATGAGCAGTTCTTC. Translating it yields CASSQAGAGGDEQFF.

This sequence joins TRBV4-1 and TRBJ1-5; D ambiguous. Germline V CDR1 and CDR2: MGHRA, YSYEKL. The CDR3 is made up of 14 amino acids. Trimming shortened V by 4 bases and J by 8 bases, and 15 bases separated the two germline ends. DNA of the CDR3: TGCGCCAGCAGCCTATGGGCCTCGAGGGAGCCCCAGCATTTT. Translated: CASSLWASREPQHF.

This clonotype showed up just a few times. The CDR3 DNA reads as TGCAGCGTTGAACCGGGACAGGCGAGCTCCTACAATGAGCAGTTCTTC. It translates to CSVEPGQASSYNEQFF. This rearrangement joins TRBV29-1 to TRBJ2-1; TRBD1 matches 8 bases. The CDR3 length is 16 residues. V lost 2 bases to trimming and J lost 0 bases; unmatched junction nucleotides: 6. Germline CDR1 reads SQVTM; CDR2 reads ANQGSEA.

At least ten counts were recorded for this clonotype. V is TRBV12-3 or TRBV12-4 and J is TRBJ2-7, with 9 nucleotides matching TRBD2. V lost 1 base to trimming and J lost 3 bases; unmatched junction nucleotides: 7. The CDR3 length is 16 residues. CDR3: CASSLETETSGYEQYF. The CDR3 DNA reads as TGTGCCAGCAGTTTAGAGACAGAGACTAGCGGCTACGAGCAGTACTTC.

The rearrangement joins TRBV28 to TRBJ2-1; no definite D call. Trimming left V 3 bases short and J 0 bases short, with 12 bases between. CDR3 length: 16 residues. Germline CDR1 MDHEN, CDR2 SYDVKM. Here the CDR3 reads CASSFWWSPSYNEQFF. The CDR3 bases are TGTGCCAGCAGTTTTTGGTGGTCCCCCTCCTACAATGAGCAGTTCTTC.

The rearrangement links TRBV12-3 or TRBV12-4 to TRBJ1-2, with 7 bases matching TRBD1. J lost 8 bases, V lost 3 bases, and 6 bases had no gene match. This CDR3 is 13 amino acids long. As DNA, the CDR3 is TGTGCCAGCAGTTTGGGTATAGGGGGCGGCTACACCTTC. Its translation: CASSLGIGGGYTF.

This clonotype has only a few counts. J is TRBJ1-3 and V is TRBV5-1, with no clear D. V shed 0 bases and J shed 0 bases, with 13 bases lying between them. This CDR3 contains 17 residues. The germline CDR1 and CDR2 sequences are SGHRS and YFSETQ. CDR3 in amino acids: CASSLEFGGYSGNTIYF. CDR3 nucleotides: TGCGCCAGCAGCTTGGAGTTCGGCGGCTACTCTGGAAACACCATATATTTT.

This clonotype showed up just a few times. This chain links TRBV7-7 with TRBJ2-2; 9 bases line up with TRBD2. The germline V gene encodes CDR1 SSHAT and CDR2 FNYEAQ (reference sequence). The CDR3 covers 16 residues. V trimming: 0 bases; J trimming: 5 bases; junction bases outside the gene matches: 4. The CDR3 sequence is CASSLALTSGTGELFF. Written as DNA, the CDR3 is TGTGCCAGCAGCTTAGCGCTAACTAGCGGGACCGGGGAGCTGTTTTTT.

This clonotype was picked up a small number of times. The chain has TRBV9 and TRBJ2-1; perhaps TRBD2 as D (6 bases). CDR3 length: 17 residues. Trimming removed 0 bases from V and 4 bases from J, with 17 bases in between. The germline V gene encodes CDR1 SGDLS and CDR2 YYNGEE. The CDR3 sequence is CASSVGGGDGGYNEQFF. CDR3 sequence (DNA): TGTGCCAGCAGCGTAGGAGGCGGGGACGGAGGTTACAATGAGCAGTTCTTC.

With regard to this clonotype: This clone may be a read error of a much larger clone one base away. The chain carries TRBV29-1 and TRBJ2-3; unclear D gene. The CDR3 totals 12 residues. Looked up from germline, CDR1 is SQVTM and CDR2 is ANQGSEA. The CDR3 is CSGEGPPDTQYF. CDR3 coding DNA: TGCAGCGGTGAAGGGCCCCCAGATACGCAGTATTTT.

This chain joins TRBV20-1 and TRBJ1-3; D gene ambiguous. Germline V gives CDR1 DFQATT, CDR2 SNEGSKA (reference sequence). The CDR3 runs 11 residues. The V and J ends lost 6 bases and 4 bases respectively, with 7 bases between them. Here the CDR3 DNA reads TGCAGTGCCCCCAGGGGAAACACCATATATTTT. Its protein is CSAPRGNTIYF.

The gene calls are TRBV5-1 and TRBJ1-6, with 7 nucleotides matching TRBD1. This CDR3 has 15 amino acids. CDR1 and CDR2 from the germline V gene are SGHRS and YFSETQ. V gave up 4 bases and J gave up 7 bases; unmatched junction bases: 8. CDR3 sequence reads: CASSQAGQWNSPLHF. CDR3 sequence (DNA): TGCGCCAGCAGCCAGGCGGGACAGTGGAATTCACCCCTCCACTTT.

The V gene is TRBV5-5, the J gene TRBJ1-1, with 8 bases matching TRBD1. Germline values: CDR1 SGHKS, CDR2 YYEKEE (reference sequence). The CDR3 extends over 15 amino acids. The V segment lost 0 bases and the J segment 3 bases; nucleotides outside the gene matches: 4. The CDR3 DNA is TGTGCCAGCAGCTTGGCCCCAGGGGGCTACACTGAAGCTTTCTTT. Residues: CASSLAPGGYTEAFF.